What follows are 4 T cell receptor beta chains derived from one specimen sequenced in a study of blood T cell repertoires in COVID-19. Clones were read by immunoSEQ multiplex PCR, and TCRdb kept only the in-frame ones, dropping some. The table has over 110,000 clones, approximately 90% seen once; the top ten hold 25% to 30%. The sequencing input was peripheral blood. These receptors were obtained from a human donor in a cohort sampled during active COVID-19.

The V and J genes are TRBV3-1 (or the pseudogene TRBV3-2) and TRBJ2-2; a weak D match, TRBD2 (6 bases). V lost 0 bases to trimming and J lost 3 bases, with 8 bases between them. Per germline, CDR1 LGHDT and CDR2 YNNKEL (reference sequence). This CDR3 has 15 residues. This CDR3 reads CASSQEAGYTGELFF. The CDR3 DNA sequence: TGTGCCAGCAGCCAAGAGGCGGGGTACACCGGGGAGCTGTTTTTT.

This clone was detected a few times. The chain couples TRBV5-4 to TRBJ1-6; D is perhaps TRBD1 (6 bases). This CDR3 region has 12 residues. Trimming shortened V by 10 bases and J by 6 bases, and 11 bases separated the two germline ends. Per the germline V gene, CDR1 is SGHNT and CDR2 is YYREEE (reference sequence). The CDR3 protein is CAAGQSNSPLHF. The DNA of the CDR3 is TGTGCCGCCGGACAGTCTAATTCACCCCTCCACTTT.

The CDR3 sequence is CASSQDRASGPYNEQFF. The CDR3 DNA follows: TGCGCCAGCAGCCAAGATCGGGCTAGCGGGCCATACAATGAGCAGTTCTTC. The genes are TRBV4-3 and TRBJ2-1, with 8 bases that match TRBD2. The germline gives CDR1 LGHNA, CDR2 YSLEER. After removal of 0 bases from V and 4 bases from J, the junction contained 8 bases not matched to a gene. The length of the CDR3 is 17 residues.

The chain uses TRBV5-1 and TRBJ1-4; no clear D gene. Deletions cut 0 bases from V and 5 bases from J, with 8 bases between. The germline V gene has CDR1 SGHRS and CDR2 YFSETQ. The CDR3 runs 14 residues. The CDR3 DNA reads TGCGCCAGCAGCTTGGGAGGTGGAAATGAAAAACTGTTTTTT. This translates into CASSLGGGNEKLFF.